This T cell receptor (beta chain) emerged from a study of T cell clonotyping in hematopoietic cell transplantation. Study-wide points: After transplant, recipient diversity fell while pathologically expanded clonotypes grew through day 180. Graft donor and pretransplant recipient Inverse Simpson Index values predicted broader posttransplant TCR diversity. At the given depth, recipient repertoires were over 95% de novo clonotypes.

Sequenced by immunoSEQ multiplex PCR; TCRdb stores in-frame clones only, minus some. In the table there are fewer than 25,000 clones, 65% to 85% of which are singletons. This CDR3 is built from 14 residues. The V end was cut by 5 bases, the J end by 2 bases, with 12 bases between. Germline lookup yields CDR1 SGHAT and CDR2 FQNNGV. This clone was detected only a few times. Its matching antigen is unknown. The V call is TRBV11-2, the J call TRBJ1-1; D not resolved. The origin of this receptor is a man aged 55 to 70 in good health. Some clones in this sample may be carry-over from other donors' samples. What was sequenced was peripheral blood mononuclear cells. Here the CDR3 DNA reads TGTGCCAGCAGCGTCGACGGCGACAACACTGAAGCTTTCTTT. Amino acid sequence: CASSVDGDNTEAFF.